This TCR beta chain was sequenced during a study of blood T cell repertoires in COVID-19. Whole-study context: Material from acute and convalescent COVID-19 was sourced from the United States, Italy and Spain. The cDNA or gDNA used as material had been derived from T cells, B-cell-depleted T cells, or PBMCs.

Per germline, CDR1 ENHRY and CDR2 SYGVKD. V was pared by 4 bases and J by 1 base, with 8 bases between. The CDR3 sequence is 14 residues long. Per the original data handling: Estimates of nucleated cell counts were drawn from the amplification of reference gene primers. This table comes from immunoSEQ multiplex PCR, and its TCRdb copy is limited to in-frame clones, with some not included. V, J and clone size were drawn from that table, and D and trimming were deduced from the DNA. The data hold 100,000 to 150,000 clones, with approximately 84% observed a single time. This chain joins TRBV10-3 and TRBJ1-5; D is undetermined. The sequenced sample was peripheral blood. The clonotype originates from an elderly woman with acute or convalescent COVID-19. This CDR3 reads CAISVGVSNQPQHF. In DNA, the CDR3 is TGTGCCATCAGTGTCGGGGTGAGCAATCAGCCCCAGCATTTT.